The entry below gives a single TCR beta chain sequence along with its context. After removal of 6 bases from V and 5 bases from J, the junction contained 5 bases not matched to a gene. This CDR3 contains 14 residues. From germline, CDR1 is MNHEY and CDR2 SVGAGI. This specimen belongs to a study of blood T cell repertoires in COVID-19. For the study at large: Italy, Spain and the United States were the sources of the convalescent and acute COVID-19 samples. PBMCs, B-cell-depleted T cells, or T cells provided the cDNA or gDNA that made up the material.

In the study's own analysis: Amplifying reference gene primers gave estimates of nucleated cell counts. Some clones are missing from TCRdb's copy, which holds only in-frame ones; the method was immunoSEQ multiplex PCR. The DNA gave D and trimming, while V, J and clone size come from that table. The sample consists of just under 350,000 clones, 87% of them appearing once. Seattle enrolled patients during active infection and tracked them longitudinally. The sequencing input was peripheral blood. The V and J genes are TRBV6-5 and TRBJ1-1, with 11 bases matching TRBD1. The clonotype was recovered from a woman in her fifties or sixties with COVID-19, enrolled during active disease. The CDR3 region has the DNA TGTGCCAGCAGCCGGACAGGGGGCCGTACTGAAGCTTTCTTT. The encoded protein is CASSRTGGRTEAFF.